This entry describes one TCR beta chain. Its antigen is unknown. These data originate in a study of cytomegalovirus exposure and HLA in healthy donors. Overall study context: It was reported in a later analysis that the same platform had been used for the approximately 110 validation repertoires as for the approximately 730 first-cohort repertoires. Study outcomes and limitations: High sensitivity and specificity were reportedly achieved when the classifier diagnosed cytomegalovirus status. The study found most TCR sequences rare, yet found some public TCRs in many donors.

Clones were read by immunoSEQ multiplex PCR, and TCRdb kept only the in-frame ones, dropping some. The table records around 61,000 clones, approximately 92% of them present only once. Germline V lookup: CDR1 MDHEN, CDR2 SYDVKM. V was pared by 4 bases and J by 4 bases, with 11 bases between. This CDR3 has 14 amino acids. Among the 100 to 150 subjects of the validation cohort, separate from the roughly 600-subject first cohort, were the donors. Sequenced input: PBMCs. The gene calls are TRBV28 and TRBJ1-3, with no clear D. The sequence was collected from a man between 18 and 29 years old in good health and CMV-seropositive. The CDR3 sequence: CASSSQSLGNTIYF. The CDR3 region has the DNA TGTGCCAGCAGTTCACAGAGTTTAGGAAACACCATATATTTT. Full variable domain (remainder filled in from reference TRBV28 and TRBJ1-3): DVKVTQSSRYLVKRTGEKVFLECVQDMDHENMFWYRQDPGLGLRLIYFSYDVKMKEKGDIPEGYSVSREKKERFSLILESASTNQTSMYLCASSSQSLGNTIYFGEGSWLTVV.